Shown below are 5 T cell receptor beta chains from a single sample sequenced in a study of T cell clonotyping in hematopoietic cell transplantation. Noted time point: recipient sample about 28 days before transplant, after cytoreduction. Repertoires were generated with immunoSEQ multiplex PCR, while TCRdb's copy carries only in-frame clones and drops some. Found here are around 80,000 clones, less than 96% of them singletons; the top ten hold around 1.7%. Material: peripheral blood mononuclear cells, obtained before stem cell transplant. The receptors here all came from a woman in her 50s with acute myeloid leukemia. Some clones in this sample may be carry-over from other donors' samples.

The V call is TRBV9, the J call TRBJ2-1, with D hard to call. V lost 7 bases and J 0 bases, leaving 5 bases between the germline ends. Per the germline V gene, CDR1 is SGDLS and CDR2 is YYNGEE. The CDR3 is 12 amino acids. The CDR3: CASVSSYNEQFF. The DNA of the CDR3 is TGTGCCAGCGTTAGCTCCTACAATGAGCAGTTCTTC.

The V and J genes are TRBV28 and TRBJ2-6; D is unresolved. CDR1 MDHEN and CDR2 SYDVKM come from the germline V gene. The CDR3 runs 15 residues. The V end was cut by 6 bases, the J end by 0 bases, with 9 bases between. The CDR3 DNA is TGTGCCAGCAGCACGCAGAGCTCTGGGGCCAACGTCCTGACTTTC. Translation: CASSTQSSGANVLTF.

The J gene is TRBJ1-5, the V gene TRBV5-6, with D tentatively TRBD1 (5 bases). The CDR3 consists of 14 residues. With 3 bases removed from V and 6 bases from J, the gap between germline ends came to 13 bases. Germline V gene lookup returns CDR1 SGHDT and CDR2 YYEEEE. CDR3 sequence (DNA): TGTGCCAGCAGCTCGGGGGGGGTGGGTCAGCCCCAGCATTTT. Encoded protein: CASSSGGVGQPQHF.

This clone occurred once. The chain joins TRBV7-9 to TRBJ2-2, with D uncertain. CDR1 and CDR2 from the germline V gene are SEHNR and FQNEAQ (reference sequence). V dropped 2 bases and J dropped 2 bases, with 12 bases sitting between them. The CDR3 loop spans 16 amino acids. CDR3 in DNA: TGTGCCAGCAGCTTAAGAGCGATAAACAACACCGGGGAGCTGTTTTTT. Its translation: CASSLRAINNTGELFF.

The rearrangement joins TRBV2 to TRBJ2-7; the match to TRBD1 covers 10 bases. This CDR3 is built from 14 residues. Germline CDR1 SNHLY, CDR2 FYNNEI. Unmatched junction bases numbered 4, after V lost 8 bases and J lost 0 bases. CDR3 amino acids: CASLDRGSSYEQYF. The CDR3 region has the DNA TGTGCCAGCTTGGACAGGGGGAGCTCCTACGAGCAGTACTTC.